This T cell receptor beta chain stems from a study of cytomegalovirus exposure and HLA in healthy donors. Study-level findings and limits: Later on, analysis showed that most CMV-associated TCR beta chains appeared to be HLA-restricted.

As for this clone: The antigen is not known.

J gave up 4 bases and V 7 bases, and 12 bases lay outside the gene matches. CDR3 size: 15 residues. CDR1 MNHEY and CDR2 SVGAGI come from the germline V gene. Amplification used 60 Vbeta primers and 13 Jbeta primers. Profiled with immunoSEQ multiplex PCR; TCRdb holds only in-frame clones, not every one. The data contain about 200,000 clones, less than 80% of them singletons. Specimen: PBMCs. This sequence was found in a woman aged 25 to 45 in good health and CMV-seropositive. J is TRBJ1-2 and V is TRBV6-5; 7 nucleotides agree with TRBD1. CDR3 loop: CASTTSEGAGYGYTF. CDR3 DNA: TGTGCCAGCACCACAAGCGAGGGGGCTGGCTATGGCTACACCTTC.